A single sample is the source of the 2 T cell receptor beta chains below, sequenced in a study of T-cell memory formation after mild COVID-19. TCRdb re-derived calls from the 5' RACE reads in MiXCR, one entry per CDR3 protein. The data show roughly 560,000 distinct CDR3 sequences, around 21% seen once. The sequenced sample consisted of PBMCs or a T cell subset sorted from them (not recorded which). The receptor set was obtained from an adult woman who had mild COVID-19 (a few samples of this study predate the infection). Cell type and time point are not known.

This clonotype was counted only a few times. The CDR3 bases are TGTGCCAGCAGCCAAATCGGTTCGGCTGTGAGCTCCTACGAGCAGTACTTC. Translation: CASSQIGSAVSSYEQYF. This sequence joins TRBV3-1 and TRBJ2-7, with D unclear. V was pared by 2 bases and J by 0 bases, with 17 bases between. The CDR3 has 17 residues. Germline values: CDR1 LGHDT, CDR2 YNNKEL (reference sequence).

This rearrangement joins TRBV12-3 or TRBV12-4 to TRBJ1-1, with 9 bases that match TRBD1. There are 17 residues in the CDR3. V lost 5 bases to trimming and J lost 6 bases; unmatched junction nucleotides: 16. CDR3 residues: CASSPPLFGQGRPEAFF. The CDR3 DNA reads TGTGCCAGCAGTCCCCCCTTGTTTGGACAGGGGCGACCTGAAGCTTTCTTT.